The 9 T cell receptor beta chains reported below all come from one sample, sequenced in a study of monozygotic twins with inflammatory bowel disease. Each CDR3 protein gets one entry in TCRdb, which reprocessed the 5' RACE reads and gives no DNA. The sample has 440,000 or so distinct CDR3 sequences, and its top ten clones hold more than 2%. The sequencing input was blood. These receptors came from a human donor with ulcerative colitis or Crohn's disease, or a healthy co-twin of an affected twin (not recorded which).

The chain links TRBV10-3 to TRBJ2-7; TCRdb returns TRBD2, unconfirmable since there is no DNA. The germline CDR1 and CDR2 sequences are ENHRY and SYGVKD. The CDR3 covers 14 residues. The CDR3 protein is CAISTTSGSYEQYF.

The chain is built from TRBV5-1 and TRBJ2-7; TCRdb selects TRBD2, and the lack of DNA leaves this call unchecked. This CDR3 is built from 17 residues. Germline V gives CDR1 SGHRS, CDR2 YFSETQ. This chain's CDR3 is CASSTGLAGHAPDEQYF.

The rearrangement uses TRBV5-1 and TRBJ2-2; TCRdb designates TRBD1, a call that cannot be tested without DNA. The CDR3 consists of 16 residues. Germline loops: CDR1 SGHRS, CDR2 YFSETQ. CDR3 amino acids: CASRGSGTANTGELFF.

This chain uses TRBV20-1 with TRBJ2-6; TCRdb calls TRBD1, which cannot be checked without DNA. This CDR3 contains 14 residues. In germline, CDR1 is DFQATT, CDR2 SNEGSKA (reference sequence). The CDR3 region is CSARQGGGANVLTF.

The V gene is TRBV5-1, the J gene TRBJ2-7; the TCRdb call, TRBD1, lacks DNA for checking. From germline, CDR1 is SGHRS and CDR2 YFSETQ. The CDR3 runs to 14 residues. CDR3 region: CASRPGTGPYEQYF.

The rearrangement uses TRBV12-3 or TRBV12-4 and TRBJ2-7; TCRdb proposes TRBD2, but this gene call is untestable without DNA. The CDR3 loop spans 14 amino acids. CDR3 amino acids: CASRPSGGVLKQYF.

The rearrangement links TRBV13 to TRBJ2-6. The CDR3 totals 17 residues. The germline V gene encodes CDR1 PRHDT and CDR2 FYEKMQ (reference sequence). The CDR3 sequence is CASSFKTLSSGANVLTF.

V usage is TRBV5-1 and J usage is TRBJ2-3; TCRdb's D gene call, TRBD2, goes unchecked for lack of DNA. The CDR3 has 15 amino acids. Germline V lookup: CDR1 SGHRS, CDR2 YFSETQ. This CDR3 reads CASSQLAGGTDTQYF.

The rearrangement links TRBV7-2 to TRBJ2-3; the D call from TCRdb, TRBD2, cannot be confirmed without DNA. CDR1 and CDR2 (germline): SGHTA, FQGNSA. The CDR3 spans 17 residues. CDR3 sequence: CASSLQPSGREADTQYF.